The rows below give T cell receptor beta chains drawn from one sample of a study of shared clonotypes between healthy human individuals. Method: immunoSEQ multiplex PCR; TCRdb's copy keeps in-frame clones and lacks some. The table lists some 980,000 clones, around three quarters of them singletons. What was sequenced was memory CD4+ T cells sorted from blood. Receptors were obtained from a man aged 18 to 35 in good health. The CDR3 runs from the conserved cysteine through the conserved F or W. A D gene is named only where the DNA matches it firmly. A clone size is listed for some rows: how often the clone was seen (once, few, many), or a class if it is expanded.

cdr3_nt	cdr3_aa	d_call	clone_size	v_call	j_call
TGTGCCAGCAGTTTGGGGACAGCCGGAACCTTC	CASSLGTAGTF	TRBD1	NA	TRBV6-5	TRBJ1-2
TGTGCCAGCAGCCTACGTTCCTGGGCGAACACCGGGGAGCTGTTTTTT	CASSLRSWANTGELFF	NA	NA	TRBV11-2	TRBJ2-2
TGTGCCAGCTCACCACCGAGTCTGGCAGGAAATGAGCAGTTCTTC	CASSPPSLAGNEQFF	NA	NA	TRBV18	TRBJ2-1
TGTGCCAGCAGCGTAGCTGTGGACAATGAGCAGTTCTTC	CASSVAVDNEQFF	NA	NA	TRBV9	TRBJ2-1
TGTGCCAGCAGTTACCACGGACAGACTAATCAGCCCCAGCATTTT	CASSYHGQTNQPQHF	NA	NA	TRBV6-6	TRBJ1-5
TGCAGCGTCCTTTTACAGGGTTTTAACACTGAAGCTTTCTTT	CSVLLQGFNTEAFF	NA	NA	TRBV29-1	TRBJ1-1
TGTGCCAGCAGCCCGGATAGTATCCGGGACAGCGCGAACACCGGGGAGCTGTTTTTT	CASSPDSIRDSANTGELFF	TRBD1	few	TRBV11-3	TRBJ2-2
TGTGCCAGCAGCCCAAGAGGGGGGGCAGCGTGGCAGCCCCAGCATTTT	CASSPRGGAAWQPQHF	NA	NA	TRBV7-2	TRBJ1-5
TGTGCCAGCTCACCACCGACAGCGGGGGGCACAGATACGCAGTATTTT	CASSPPTAGGTDTQYF	TRBD2	NA	TRBV18	TRBJ2-3
TGTGCCAGCAGCTTCACAGGGAAGTCCTACGAGCAGTACTTC	CASSFTGKSYEQYF	NA	NA	TRBV7-9	TRBJ2-7
TGTGCCAGCAGCCGGACAGGGGGCTCTGGAAACACCATATATTTT	CASSRTGGSGNTIYF	TRBD1	NA	TRBV7-9	TRBJ1-3
TGTGCCTGGGGACAGGGGGTTGAGCAGTACTTC	CAWGQGVEQYF	TRBD1	NA	TRBV30	TRBJ2-7
TGTGCCAGCTCAGGGGGTCGAGGCACTGAAGCTTTCTTT	CASSGGRGTEAFF	NA	NA	TRBV18	TRBJ1-1
TGCGCCAGCAGCGCCCGGGACAGGGAAGCTCCTGGCTACACCTTC	CASSARDREAPGYTF	TRBD1	NA	TRBV5-1	TRBJ1-2
TGTGCTAGCAGCTTAGAAGCGAACACTGAAGCTTTCTTT	CASSLEANTEAFF	NA	NA	TRBV7-7	TRBJ1-1
TGTGCCAGAACCCTTGGGGTTGGTGAGGGATACGAGCAGTACTTC	CARTLGVGEGYEQYF	NA	NA	TRBV5-3	TRBJ2-7
TGTGCCAGCAGCCAAGGGCGAAGGAGCACAGATACGCAGTATTTT	CASSQGRRSTDTQYF	NA	NA	TRBV14	TRBJ2-3